The T cell receptor beta chain under discussion was sequenced for a study of blood T cells in healthy people across ages. Study results and limitations: A roughly linear fall in TCR beta diversity per million T cells was seen with increasing age. The authors considered diversity estimates from one million T cells to be underestimates.

Using a J-beta primer mix together with a sample-barcoded 5' primer, a second PCR was run for 7 to 11 cycles. TCRdb recomputed calls from the 5' RACE reads with MiXCR, one row per CDR3 protein. The data show some 1.4 million distinct CDR3 sequences, 42% seen once. As for this clonotype: Its antigen remains unknown.

The CDR3 is 15 amino acids. V was trimmed by 4 bases and J by 2 bases, leaving 13 bases between them. Germline CDR1 is SGHRS and CDR2 is YFSETQ. This chain joins TRBV5-1 and TRBJ2-4, with D perhaps given as TRBD1 or TRBD2 (5 bases each). The receptor was isolated from a woman between 18 and 30 years old in good health. The sequenced sample was blood. The CDR3: CASSPRDGPKNIQYF. CDR3 DNA sequence: TGCGCCAGCAGCCCGAGGGACGGACCCAAAAACATTCAGTACTTC.